This is a list of T cell receptor beta chains from one sample in a study of blood T cell repertoires in COVID-19. The data were produced by immunoSEQ multiplex PCR, yet TCRdb's version contains in-frame clones alone and is incomplete. The sample yields about 120,000 clones, nearly 90% seen once. The material sequenced was peripheral blood. These receptors were obtained from a woman aged 55-70 years with COVID-19, enrolled during active disease. CDR3s include the opening cysteine and the closing phenylalanine or tryptophan. The D gene is left open where the match is weak. Size values are once, few and many counts, or a class for expanded clones, and some rows have none.

d_call j_call v_call clone_size cdr3_aa cdr3_nt
. TRBJ2-3 TRBV14 once CASSLGSGNTDTQYF TGTGCCAGCAGCCTAGGTTCGGGGAATACAGATACGCAGTATTTT
. TRBJ1-5 TRBV7-2 once CASSLVRVSNQPQHF TGTGCCAGCAGCTTAGTCAGGGTTAGCAATCAGCCCCAGCATTTT
. TRBJ1-1 TRBV11-2 . CASSLAETEAFF TGTGCCAGCAGCTTAGCTGAGACTGAAGCTTTCTTT
. TRBJ2-1 TRBV13 . CASSQGHRVNEQFF TGTGCCAGCAGTCAGGGTCACAGGGTCAATGAGCAGTTCTTC
TRBD1 TRBJ2-1 TRBV5-4 . CASIRQGRSYNEQFF TGTGCCAGCATACGACAGGGGAGGTCCTACAATGAGCAGTTCTTC
TRBD1 TRBJ1-4 TRBV7-9 . CASSSTGAANEKLFF TGTGCCAGCAGTTCGACAGGGGCGGCTAATGAAAAACTGTTTTTT
. TRBJ1-6 TRBV5-8 . CASSIRSGESSPLHF TGTGCCAGCAGCATCCGATCCGGGGAGAGTTCACCCCTCCACTTT
. TRBJ1-1 TRBV4-1 few CASSLGPTGNTEAFF TGCGCCAGCAGCCTCGGCCCGACAGGAAACACTGAAGCTTTCTTT
. TRBJ1-1 TRBV5-4 . CASSLNNDLAEAFF TGTGCCAGCAGCTTGAATAATGACCTAGCGGAAGCTTTCTTT
. TRBJ1-5 TRBV4-3 . CASSQDLGVGQGQPQHF TGCGCCAGCAGCCAAGATCTCGGCGTCGGGCAGGGTCAGCCCCAGCATTTT
. TRBJ1-1 TRBV6-5 . CASSYGAGHTEAFF TGTGCCAGCAGTTACGGGGCAGGGCACACTGAAGCTTTCTTT
TRBD1 TRBJ2-5 TRBV4-1 . CASSQVPGDRVKQETQYF TGCGCCAGCAGCCAAGTACCTGGGGACAGGGTAAAACAAGAGACCCAGTACTTC
TRBD1 TRBJ2-3 TRBV4-3 . CASRRARGTDTQYF TGCGCCAGCAGACGTGCCAGGGGGACAGATACGCAGTATTTT
. TRBJ2-2 TRBV5-6 . CASSLGRNTGELFF TGTGCCAGCAGCTTGGGTCGGAACACCGGGGAGCTGTTTTTT
TRBD1 TRBJ2-7 TRBV19 . CASSIRLGTGGDEQYF TGTGCCAGTAGTATAAGACTCGGGACAGGGGGCGACGAGCAGTACTTC
TRBD2 TRBJ2-1 TRBV7-9 . CASSPRTSRDEQFF TGTGCCAGCAGCCCCCGGACTAGTAGGGATGAGCAGTTCTTC
. TRBJ2-5 TRBV7-6 . CASSRRGAGVRETQYF TGTGCCAGCAGCCGGCGTGGGGCAGGGGTCAGGGAGACCCAGTACTTC
TRBD1 TRBJ2-4 TRBV6-1 . CASSELRGPAKNIQYF TGTGCCAGCAGTGAACTCAGGGGGCCAGCCAAAAACATTCAGTACTTC
. TRBJ1-1 TRBV18 . CASSPERMNTEAFF TGTGCCAGCTCACCGGAGAGAATGAACACTGAAGCTTTCTTT
. TRBJ2-2 TRBV10-3 once CAISEGETGELFF TGTGCCATCAGTGAGGGGGAGACCGGGGAGCTGTTTTTT
TRBD1 TRBJ1-3 TRBV19 . CASSPGQGFSGNTIYF TGTGCCAGTAGTCCCGGACAGGGATTCTCTGGAAACACCATATATTTT
. TRBJ1-4 TRBV7-9 once CASSLGGTNEKLFF TGTGCCAGCAGCTTAGGGGGCACTAATGAAAAACTGTTTTTT
. TRBJ1-1 TRBV27 . CASSLNLRTEAFF TGTGCCAGCAGTCTAAACCTGAGGACTGAAGCTTTCTTT
. TRBJ1-3 TRBV18 . CASSPPQTSGNTIYF TGTGCCAGCTCACCACCGCAGACTTCTGGAAACACCATATATTTT